This TCR beta chain was captured by sequencing in a study of blood T cell repertoires in COVID-19. Study background: Sites in the United States, Italy and Spain provided acute and convalescent COVID-19 samples. The cDNA or gDNA used as material had been derived from T cells, B-cell-depleted T cells, or PBMCs.

Trimming took off 5 bases at V and 5 bases at J, with 21 bases between the two ends. This CDR3 is 16 amino acids long. CDR1 is LNHDA and CDR2 is SQIVND in the germline V gene (reference sequence). Original data processing: Amplification with reference gene primers provided the estimates of nucleated cell counts. Some clones are missing from TCRdb's copy, which holds only in-frame ones; the method was immunoSEQ multiplex PCR. V, J and clone size are taken as reported in that table, and D and trimming were inferred from the DNA itself. The sample carries 250,000 to 350,000 clones, around nine tenths recorded once.

The sequenced sample was peripheral blood. This clonotype was obtained from a woman aged 55-70 years with acute or convalescent COVID-19. V gene TRBV19 combines with J gene TRBJ2-5; perhaps TRBD2 as D (6 bases). For the CDR3, the DNA is TGTGCCAGTAGTGCCATGCAGAGGCTCGCGGGGGAGACCCAGTACTTC. Encoded protein: CASSAMQRLAGETQYF.